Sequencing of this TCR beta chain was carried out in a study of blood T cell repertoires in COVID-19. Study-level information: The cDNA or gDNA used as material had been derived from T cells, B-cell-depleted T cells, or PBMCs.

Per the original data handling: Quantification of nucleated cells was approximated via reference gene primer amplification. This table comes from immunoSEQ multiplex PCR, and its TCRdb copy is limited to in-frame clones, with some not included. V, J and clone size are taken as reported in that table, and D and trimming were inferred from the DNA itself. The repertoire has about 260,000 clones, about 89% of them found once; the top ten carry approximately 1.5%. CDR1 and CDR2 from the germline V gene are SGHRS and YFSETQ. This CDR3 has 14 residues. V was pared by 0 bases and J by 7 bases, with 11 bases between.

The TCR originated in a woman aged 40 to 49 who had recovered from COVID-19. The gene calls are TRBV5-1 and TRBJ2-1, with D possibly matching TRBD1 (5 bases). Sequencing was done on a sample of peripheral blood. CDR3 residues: CASSLGGHENEQFF. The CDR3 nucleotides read TGCGCCAGCAGCTTGGGCGGACATGAAAATGAGCAGTTCTTC.